These 8 T cell receptor beta chains were sequenced from one sample in a study of beta chain features in type 1 diabetes. The isolated RNA, all of it, was reverse transcribed, so expressed TCRB transcripts were what got sequenced. This table comes from immunoSEQ multiplex PCR, and its TCRdb copy is limited to in-frame clones, with some not included. Among hundreds of thousands of clones listed, approximately 31% were seen once. What was sequenced was naive CD4+ T cells from blood. Every receptor here comes from a young man in good health.

The chain uses TRBV30 and TRBJ1-2; TRBD1 aligns across 7 bases. This CDR3 is built from 12 residues. In germline, CDR1 is GTSNPN, CDR2 SVGIG (reference sequence). V gave up 8 bases and J gave up 4 bases; unmatched junction bases: 7. CDR3 sequence reads: CALDRAFYGYTF. CDR3 bases: TGTGCCCTAGACAGGGCGTTCTATGGCTACACCTTC.

The chain is built from TRBV20-1 and TRBJ1-5, with D hard to call. This CDR3 contains 10 residues. V was pared by 5 bases and J by 9 bases, with 8 bases between. From germline, CDR1 is DFQATT and CDR2 SNEGSKA (reference sequence). This CDR3 reads CSAGFRPQHF. As DNA, the CDR3 is TGCAGTGCTGGGTTTAGGCCCCAGCATTTT.

V gene TRBV5-1 combines with J gene TRBJ2-1, with TRBD2 matching over 8 bases. The germline V gene has CDR1 SGHRS and CDR2 YFSETQ. V lost 4 bases, J lost 1 base, and 4 bases stayed unmatched. The CDR3 has 15 amino acids. CDR3 sequence: CASSISGASYNEQFF. CDR3 in DNA: TGCGCCAGCAGCATTAGCGGGGCGTCCTACAATGAGCAGTTCTTC. The entire variable domain, with the rest obtained from reference TRBV5-1 and TRBJ2-1, is as follows: KAGVTQTPRYLIKTRGQQVTLSCSPISGHRSVSWYQQTPGQGLQFLFEYFSETQRNKGNFPGRFSGRQFSNSRSEMNVSTLELGDSALYLCASSISGASYNEQFFGPGTRLTVL.

This clone was counted between two and nine times. V gene TRBV29-1 combines with J gene TRBJ1-2; 9 positions agree with TRBD1. The germline CDR1 and CDR2 sequences are SQVTM and ANQGSEA. This CDR3 region has 14 residues. J lost 7 bases, V lost 4 bases, and 10 bases had no gene match. The CDR3: CSVAPGQGGSGYTF. The DNA for the CDR3 is TGCAGCGTTGCCCCGGGACAGGGAGGTAGTGGCTACACCTTC.

The V gene is TRBV5-4, the J gene TRBJ1-5; D not resolved. Trimming cost V 4 bases and J 4 bases, with 12 bases left between them. CDR3 size: 14 residues. Germline-derived CDR1 and CDR2 are SGHNT and YYREEE (reference sequence). The CDR3 nucleotides read TGTGCCAGCAGCGCTAAGGACTCTAATCAGCCCCAGCATTTT. Translating gives CASSAKDSNQPQHF.

The J gene is TRBJ2-5, the V gene TRBV9; TRBD1 matches 8 bases. V shed 4 bases, J shed 5 bases, and the junction held 13 bases outside the gene matches. Germline V gene data show CDR1 as SGDLS and CDR2 as YYNGEE. The CDR3 is made up of 16 amino acids. The chain's CDR3 is CASSPGTGPPGETQYF. The DNA for the CDR3 is TGTGCCAGCAGCCCCGGGACAGGACCTCCTGGGGAGACCCAGTACTTC. The entire variable domain, with the rest obtained from reference TRBV9 and TRBJ2-5, is as follows: DSGVTQTPKHLITATGQRVTLRCSPRSGDLSVYWYQQSLDQGLQFLIQYYNGEERAKGNILERFSAQQFPDLHSELNLSSLELGDSALYFCASSPGTGPPGETQYFGPGTRLLVL.

The V gene is TRBV4-2, the J gene TRBJ1-2, with TRBD1 identical over 9 bases. The germline V gene has CDR1 LGHNA and CDR2 YNFKEQ. V dropped 5 bases and J dropped 4; count of bases not matched to a gene: 11. The CDR3 loop spans 16 amino acids. DNA for the CDR3: TGTGCCAGCAGCTCTTCGACAGGGGGTCAAGTCTATGGCTACACCTTC. Encoded protein: CASSSSTGGQVYGYTF.

The chain has TRBV29-1 and TRBJ2-1; D may be TRBD1 (6 bases). Germline V lookup: CDR1 SQVTM, CDR2 ANQGSEA. The V end was cut by 5 bases, the J end by 0 bases, with 11 bases between. This CDR3 contains 14 residues. The chain's CDR3 is CSVRTDTSYNEQFF. The CDR3 DNA follows: TGCAGCGTTCGGACAGATACCTCCTACAATGAGCAGTTCTTC.